The TCR beta chain under discussion was sequenced for a study of beta chain features in type 1 diabetes. Study conclusions and caveats: In all four CD4+ subsets, TCRB CDR3 length was significantly, moderately reduced in type 1 diabetes.

The length of the CDR3 is 13 residues. Germline-derived CDR1 and CDR2 are SGHTA and FQGNSA. Trimming left V 8 bases short and J 1 base short, with 12 bases between. Investigators reverse transcribed all isolated RNA, so they sequenced expressed TCRB transcripts. The data were produced by immunoSEQ multiplex PCR, yet TCRdb's version contains in-frame clones alone and is incomplete. The sample yields some 150,000 clones, roughly an eighth seen once. Regarding this clone: Its antigen is unknown.

The TCR comes from a man aged 18 to 30 with type 1 diabetes. The genes are TRBV7-2 and TRBJ2-7; no reliable D call. The sample consisted of central memory CD4+ T cells from blood. The CDR3 DNA sequence: TGTGCCAGCCGCATTGGGGTATCCTACGAGCAGTACTTC. Amino acids: CASRIGVSYEQYF.